The next 7 T cell receptor beta chains were all read from a single sample in a study of T cells expressing NK-cell markers. TCRdb reprocessed the 5' RACE reads; each CDR3 protein has one entry and no DNA is given. The sample holds 300,000 to 450,000 distinct CDR3 sequences. The sequenced sample was blood T cells: a sorted CD56 or NKG2C T cell subset, CD4+ or CD8+ T cells, or bulk PBMC T cells (not recorded which). The receptors come from a man aged 18 to 70 in good health.

This chain links TRBV29-1 with TRBJ1-2; the TRBD1 assignment by TCRdb is unverifiable without DNA. This CDR3 is built from 14 residues. The germline gives CDR1 SQVTM, CDR2 ANQGSEA. The CDR3 loop reads CSVAKGASNYGYTF.

The rearrangement uses TRBV15 and TRBJ2-7. Per the germline V gene, CDR1 is LNHNV and CDR2 is YYDKDF (reference sequence). The CDR3 has 15 residues. CDR3: CATSRNLGDSYEQYF.

This chain connects TRBV23-1 to TRBJ2-7; no DNA is available, so the TRBD1 call from TCRdb remains unchecked. TRBV23-1 is given ORF status, its function remaining uncertain. The CDR3 runs to 14 residues. The CDR3 loop is CASSQFNRDHEQYF.

The chain recombines TRBV5-5 with TRBJ2-2; TCRdb's D call, TRBD1, is unchecked because there is no DNA. Germline V CDR1 and CDR2: SGHKS, YYEKEE (reference sequence). The CDR3 runs to 18 residues. Here the CDR3 reads CASSYPGGHLKSTGELFF.

The chain joins TRBV6-1 to TRBJ2-7; as DNA is missing, the TRBD1 call by TCRdb cannot be tested. The CDR3 runs 15 residues. The germline gives CDR1 MNHNS, CDR2 SASEGT. This chain's CDR3 is CASVWGRGVPEEQYF.

J is TRBJ1-3 and V is TRBV28; the D gene TCRdb calls, TRBD1, cannot be checked with no DNA. CDR1 is MDHEN and CDR2 is SYDVKM in the germline V gene. This CDR3 is 15 amino acids long. CDR3 loop: CACQQGTFSGNTIYF.

The rearrangement joins TRBV6-5 to TRBJ1-4; the TCRdb D gene call, TRBD1, has no DNA to confirm it. Germline V gives CDR1 MNHEY, CDR2 SVGAGI. The length of the CDR3 is 18 residues. CDR3 residues: CASSYSHRTGGGREKLFF.